These 21 T cell receptor beta chains were sequenced from one sample in a study of blood T cell repertoires in COVID-19. Assay: immunoSEQ multiplex PCR; the TCRdb copy retains only in-frame clones and omits some. Of under 90,000 clones listed, 65% to 90% were seen once; the top ten hold roughly 43%. The sequenced sample consisted of peripheral blood. These receptors were obtained from an elderly man with acute or convalescent COVID-19.

The chain uses TRBV4-3 and TRBJ1-2; TRBD1 might be the D (6 bases). V lost 1 base and J lost 4, with 16 bases in between. The CDR3 has 16 residues. From germline, CDR1 is LGHNA and CDR2 YSLEER. The CDR3, as DNA: TGCGCCAGCAGCCAAGTTGGATCAGGGGAGATCTATGGCTACACCTTC. This gives the protein CASSQVGSGEIYGYTF.

This clone was counted many times. The DNA for the CDR3 is TGTGCCAGCAGCCAAGAACAGGGGGCGCGTGGCACTGAAGCTTTCTTT. Residues: CASSQEQGARGTEAFF. The J gene is TRBJ1-1, the V gene TRBV4-2, with TRBD1 matching 9 bases. The CDR3 has 16 amino acids. Germline assignment: CDR1 LGHNA and CDR2 YNFKEQ. V lost 0 bases to trimming and J lost 4 bases; unmatched junction nucleotides: 6.

This chain links TRBV6-5 with TRBJ2-1; 7 nucleotides line up with TRBD2. Germline V gives CDR1 MNHEY, CDR2 SVGAGI. The CDR3 is made up of 15 amino acids. Losses at the gene ends were 7 bases for V and 8 bases for J; bases not matched to a gene: 14. The CDR3 DNA sequence: TGTGCCAGCACCTCCACGGGGGGAAGTGGTTATGAGCAGTTCTTC. Its protein is CASTSTGGSGYEQFF.

This clone was seen once. The rearrangement links TRBV7-9 to TRBJ2-7; TRBD1 aligns across 9 bases. The V gene end was trimmed by 0 bases and the J gene end by 2 bases; junction bases not matched to a gene: 11. This CDR3 region has 18 residues. Looked up from germline, CDR1 is SEHNR and CDR2 is FQNEAQ (reference sequence). The CDR3 DNA is TGTGCCAGCAGCTTAGCGGACAGGGGTGTACGGATAGCCTACGAGCAGTACTTC. This codes for CASSLADRGVRIAYEQYF.

This clone was detected ten times or more. V and J are TRBV5-6 and TRBJ2-7; D gene unclear. CDR3 length: 15 residues. Germline lookup yields CDR1 SGHDT and CDR2 YYEEEE. V was cut by 0 bases and J by 3 bases, with 13 bases left in between. CDR3 nucleotide sequence: TGTGCCAGCAGCTTGGCCCTTAGTGGGCTCTACGAGCAGTACTTC. Protein sequence: CASSLALSGLYEQYF.

The chain uses TRBV19 and TRBJ1-1; 10 bases align to TRBD1. The V segment lost 7 bases and the J segment 6 bases; nucleotides outside the gene matches: 14. This CDR3 comprises 16 residues. In germline, CDR1 is LNHDA, CDR2 SQIVND (reference sequence). The CDR3 coding sequence is TGTGCCAGTAAACCTCCGGGACAGGGGCCTGATGCTGAAGCTTTCTTT. Its translation: CASKPPGQGPDAEAFF.

V and J are TRBV30 and TRBJ1-2; 9 bases agree with TRBD1. The V gene's germline CDR1 is GTSNPN and CDR2 SVGIG (reference sequence). Trimming at V came to 4 bases and at J to 5 bases, leaving 5 bases not matched to a gene. The CDR3 is made up of 13 amino acids. The CDR3 protein is CAWKGTGKYGYTF. The CDR3 bases are TGTGCCTGGAAGGGGACAGGGAAGTATGGCTACACCTTC.

The J gene is TRBJ1-6, the V gene TRBV28, with D tentatively TRBD1 (5 bases). CDR1 MDHEN and CDR2 SYDVKM come from the germline V gene. CDR3 size: 16 residues. Trimming removed 3 bases from V and 9 bases from J, with 18 bases in between. The CDR3 DNA reads as TGTGCCAGCAGTTTTACTCAACGGGGGTTCCGTTCACCCCTCCACTTT. It codes for CASSFTQRGFRSPLHF.

V is TRBV5-1 and J is TRBJ1-5, with 9 nucleotides matching TRBD1. The CDR3 consists of 15 residues. Germline assignment: CDR1 SGHRS and CDR2 YFSETQ. Trimming at V came to 0 bases and at J to 7 bases, leaving 5 bases not matched to a gene. This CDR3 reads CASSLATGGTQPQHF. DNA for the CDR3: TGCGCCAGCAGCTTGGCGACAGGGGGGACCCAGCCCCAGCATTTT.

This clone appeared once. In DNA, the CDR3 is TGTGCCAGCAGGGCGGGACTAGCGACCACCGGGGAGCTGTTTTTT. This encodes CASRAGLATTGELFF. The V and J genes are TRBV2 and TRBJ2-2; TRBD2 aligns across 10 bases. Germline V lookup: CDR1 SNHLY, CDR2 FYNNEI. The CDR3 is made up of 15 amino acids. V lost 6 bases to trimming and J lost 4 bases; unmatched junction nucleotides: 5.

The rearrangement links TRBV4-1 to TRBJ2-7, with a tentative D call TRBD2 (6 bases). The CDR3 is 15 residues long. Trimming took 2 bases from V and 2 from J, leaving 13 bases between them. Per germline, CDR1 MGHRA and CDR2 YSYEKL. Here the CDR3 reads CASSQYTGGPYEQYF. The CDR3 DNA reads TGCGCCAGCAGCCAATATACAGGAGGGCCCTACGAGCAGTACTTC.

This clone was seen only once. V usage is TRBV5-1 and J usage is TRBJ2-2; 7 nucleotides line up with TRBD2. This CDR3 comprises 15 residues. Germline values: CDR1 SGHRS, CDR2 YFSETQ. Trimming took 5 bases from V and 5 from J; bases not matched to a gene: 9. Written as DNA, the CDR3 is TGCGCCAGCAGACCAACTAGCGTAGGTACCGGGGAGCTGTTTTTT. It yields the protein CASRPTSVGTGELFF.

This rearrangement joins TRBV5-8 to TRBJ1-2; D possibly corresponds to TRBD1 (5 bases). The CDR3 length is 13 residues. Deletions cut 4 bases from V and 2 bases from J, with 9 bases between. Per germline, CDR1 SGHTS and CDR2 YDEGEE. The DNA for the CDR3 is TGTGCCAGCAGCCTGACAGCGAACTATGGCTACACCTTC. Translating it yields CASSLTANYGYTF.

This chain connects TRBV2 to TRBJ1-4; TRBD1 aligns across 8 bases. The ends lost 7 bases at V and 4 bases at J; junction bases unmatched: 8. The CDR3 totals 15 residues. Germline-derived CDR1 and CDR2 are SNHLY and FYNNEI. In DNA, the CDR3 is TGTGCCAGCACCCGTCAGGGGGCTAATAATGAAAAACTGTTTTTT. It specifies CASTRQGANNEKLFF.

J is TRBJ2-5 and V is TRBV19, with TRBD2 as a possible D gene (5 bases). V was clipped by 4 bases and J by 13 bases, with 16 bases between them. CDR1 is LNHDA, CDR2 SQIVND, per germline (reference sequence). CDR3 length equals 12 residues. In DNA, the CDR3 is TGTGCCAGTAGTACTCCGACCGGGGTAGTGTACTTC. This sequence encodes CASSTPTGVVYF.

V gene TRBV6-5 combines with J gene TRBJ1-5, with TRBD1 matching 7 bases. This CDR3 spans 15 amino acids. Per germline, CDR1 MNHEY and CDR2 SVGAGI. J was trimmed by 2 bases and V by 6 bases; bases with no gene match: 7. As DNA, the CDR3 is TGTGCCAGCAGACCTAACAGGGGCGGCAATCAGCCCCAGCATTTT. As protein: CASRPNRGGNQPQHF.

This rearrangement joins TRBV2 to TRBJ2-2, with D possibly matching TRBD2 (6 bases). Germline CDR1 SNHLY, CDR2 FYNNEI. The CDR3 sequence is 15 residues long. Between the trimmed V and J ends, which lost 8 bases and 1 base, there was a span of 14 bases. CDR3 in amino acids: CASHQSGLNTGELFF. The CDR3 coding sequence is TGTGCCAGCCACCAAAGCGGGTTGAACACCGGGGAGCTGTTTTTT.

This chain uses TRBV18 with TRBJ1-1; 7 bases are a match to TRBD1. Per germline, CDR1 KGHSH and CDR2 LQKENI. This CDR3 spans 13 amino acids. The V gene end was trimmed by 8 bases and the J gene end by 0 bases; junction bases not matched to a gene: 3. The CDR3: CASLQGLNTEAFF. The CDR3 nucleotides read TGTGCCAGCCTACAGGGGTTGAACACTGAAGCTTTCTTT. Together with reference TRBV18 and TRBJ1-1, the CDR3 gives the full variable domain: NAGVMQNPRHLVRRRGQEARLRCSPMKGHSHVYWYRQLPEEGLKFMVYLQKENIIDESGMPKERFSAEFPKEGPSILRIQQVVRGDSAAYFCASLQGLNTEAFFGQGTRLTVV.

The chain uses TRBV7-2 and TRBJ1-5; possibly TRBD1 for D (6 bases). From germline, CDR1 is SGHTA and CDR2 FQGNSA. The ends were cut back, 4 bases at V and 5 bases at J, with 12 bases in the middle. The CDR3 runs 14 residues. The DNA for the CDR3 is TGTGCCAGCAGCTCACAGGGAGGGGATCAGCCCCAGCATTTT. Protein: CASSSQGGDQPQHF.

DNA of the CDR3: TGTGCCAGCAGCATCCGGGACAGGGAGCAGCCCCAGCATTTT. It translates to CASSIRDREQPQHF. V gene TRBV7-2 combines with J gene TRBJ1-5, with 9 bases identical to TRBD1. This CDR3 is 14 amino acids long. CDR1 and CDR2 (germline): SGHTA, FQGNSA. V was clipped by 5 bases and J by 7 bases; unmatched bases: 6.

This clone has just a few counts. This sequence joins TRBV4-3 and TRBJ1-4; 9 nucleotides match TRBD1. Germline lookup yields CDR1 LGHNA and CDR2 YSLEER. The V gene end was trimmed by 0 bases and the J gene end by 10 bases; junction bases not matched to a gene: 3. The CDR3 covers 14 residues. In DNA form, the CDR3 reads TGCGCCAGCAGCCAAGAGACAGGGGGGCGAAAACTGTTTTTT. Protein product: CASSQETGGRKLFF.